One sample yielded the 9 T cell receptor beta chains listed below, sequenced in a study of CD8 T cells in Susac syndrome. cDNA came from around 0.54 to 1 ug RNA primed by random hexamers. MiXCR, run by TCRdb on the immunoSEQ multiplex PCR reads, gives a single entry per CDR3 protein. Of some 94,000 distinct CDR3 sequences listed, just under 95% are singletons. Sequenced: CD4+ T cells from PBMCs. The receptors come from a human donor with Susac syndrome.

The V gene is TRBV23-1, the J gene TRBJ1-5; possibly TRBD1 for D (6 bases). TRBV23-1 carries the ORF label, with uncertain function. The CDR3 loop spans 16 amino acids. V dropped 2 bases and J dropped 5 bases, with 16 bases sitting between them. The DNA for the CDR3 is TGCGCCAGCAGTCAAGGAATTGACAGGCCGTATCAGCCCCAGCATTTT. Translation: CASSQGIDRPYQPQHF.

This rearrangement joins TRBV24-1 to TRBJ1-2; D might be TRBD1 (5 bases). The CDR3 is made up of 12 amino acids. The germline gives CDR1 KGHDR, CDR2 SFDVKD. Deletions cut 1 base from V and 8 bases from J, with 7 bases between. The CDR3 bases are TGTGCCACCAGTGATTTTGGGGACGGCTACACCTTC. This translates into CATSDFGDGYTF.

This clonotype is a singleton in its sample. J is TRBJ2-2 and V is TRBV5-4, with D tentatively TRBD2 (5 bases). Trimming pared 2 bases from V and 2 bases from J, leaving 7 bases between. This CDR3 has 14 amino acids. Germline V gene lookup returns CDR1 SGHNT and CDR2 YYREEE (reference sequence). Here the CDR3 DNA reads TGTGCCAGCAGCTTCGAGGGAAACACCGGGGAGCTGTTTTTT. This sequence encodes CASSFEGNTGELFF.

The chain employs TRBV29-1 and TRBJ1-1; D is possibly TRBD1 (6 bases). The CDR3 has 15 amino acids. V was trimmed by 8 bases and J by 0 bases, leaving 19 bases between them. CDR1 is SQVTM and CDR2 is ANQGSEA in the germline V gene. CDR3 region: CSTTGPTWLNTEAFF. CDR3 DNA: TGCAGCACCACAGGGCCAACTTGGTTGAACACTGAAGCTTTCTTT.

The chain uses TRBV29-1 and TRBJ2-7; maybe TRBD1 (5 bases). Trimming cost V 6 bases and J 0 bases, with 9 bases left between them. The CDR3 runs 12 residues. Germline lookup yields CDR1 SQVTM and CDR2 ANQGSEA. The CDR3 DNA reads as TGCAGCGTGCGACAGAGCTCCTACGAGCAGTACTTC. It yields the protein CSVRQSSYEQYF.

The rearrangement joins TRBV20-1 to TRBJ2-2, with TRBD1 matching over 8 bases. Trimming removed 6 bases from V and 0 bases from J; junction bases left unmatched: 3. The CDR3 sequence is 14 residues long. The germline V gene has CDR1 DFQATT and CDR2 SNEGSKA (reference sequence). The CDR3 DNA follows: TGCAGTGCCTTACAGGGGGCGAACACCGGGGAGCTGTTTTTT. Translated: CSALQGANTGELFF.

The V call is TRBV27, the J call TRBJ2-3; 8 nucleotides line up with TRBD1. V was clipped by 5 bases and J by 3 bases; unmatched bases: 10. The CDR3 has 16 amino acids. Germline V gene data show CDR1 as MNHEY and CDR2 as SMNVEV (reference sequence). The CDR3 DNA follows: TGTGCCAGCAGTCCCACCGGACAGGGTAGGACAGATACGCAGTATTTT. Encoded protein: CASSPTGQGRTDTQYF.

The rearrangement links TRBV12-3 or TRBV12-4 to TRBJ2-3, with D possibly being TRBD1 (6 bases). The CDR3 has 11 amino acids. Trimming shortened V by 6 bases and J by 10 bases, and 11 bases separated the two germline ends. CDR3 DNA: TGTGCCAGCAGCCGGACAGCGGCGCAGTATTTT. Its protein is CASSRTAAQYF.

This chain uses TRBV20-1 with TRBJ1-1, with 7 bases lining up with TRBD1. The CDR3 has 14 amino acids. Per germline, CDR1 DFQATT and CDR2 SNEGSKA (reference sequence). Trimming removed 0 bases from V and 5 bases from J; junction bases left unmatched: 6. The CDR3 DNA reads TGCAGTGCTAGAGAGGGCAGGGGGAGGACTGAAGCTTTCTTT. This sequence encodes CSAREGRGRTEAFF.